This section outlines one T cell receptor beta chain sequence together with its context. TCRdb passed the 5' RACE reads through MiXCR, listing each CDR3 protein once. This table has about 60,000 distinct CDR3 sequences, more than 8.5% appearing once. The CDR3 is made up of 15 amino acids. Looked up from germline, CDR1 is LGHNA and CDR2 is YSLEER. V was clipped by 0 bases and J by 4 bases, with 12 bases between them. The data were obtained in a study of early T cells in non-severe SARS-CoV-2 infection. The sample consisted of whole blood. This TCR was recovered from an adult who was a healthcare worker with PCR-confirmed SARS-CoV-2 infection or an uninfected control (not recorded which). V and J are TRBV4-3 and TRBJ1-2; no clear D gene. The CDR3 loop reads CASSQDLAGVYGYTF. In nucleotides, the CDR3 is TGCGCCAGCAGCCAAGATTTGGCCGGAGTCTATGGCTACACCTTC.